The TCR beta chain described here comes from a study of metastatic and nonmetastatic thyroid tumors. TCRdb re-processed the PCR reads through MiXCR. The data contain 85,000 to 95,000 clones, 15% of them seen just once; the ten biggest clones take up around 3.3%. The ends lost 2 bases at V and 3 bases at J; junction bases unmatched: 8. This CDR3 spans 16 amino acids. The V gene's germline CDR1 is LNHNV and CDR2 YYDKDF (reference sequence). Patients had received no treatment of any kind before thyroid surgery. Specimen: blood. The origin of this receptor is a female donor with papillary thyroid cancer or a benign thyroid nodule (not recorded which). Some clones in this sample may be carry-over from other donors' samples. The chain joins TRBV15 to TRBJ2-5; 8 bases line up with TRBD1. Here the CDR3 DNA reads TGTGCCACCAGCAGAAACGGACAGGGTCGGAAAGAGACCCAGTACTTC. Protein sequence: CATSRNGQGRKETQYF.